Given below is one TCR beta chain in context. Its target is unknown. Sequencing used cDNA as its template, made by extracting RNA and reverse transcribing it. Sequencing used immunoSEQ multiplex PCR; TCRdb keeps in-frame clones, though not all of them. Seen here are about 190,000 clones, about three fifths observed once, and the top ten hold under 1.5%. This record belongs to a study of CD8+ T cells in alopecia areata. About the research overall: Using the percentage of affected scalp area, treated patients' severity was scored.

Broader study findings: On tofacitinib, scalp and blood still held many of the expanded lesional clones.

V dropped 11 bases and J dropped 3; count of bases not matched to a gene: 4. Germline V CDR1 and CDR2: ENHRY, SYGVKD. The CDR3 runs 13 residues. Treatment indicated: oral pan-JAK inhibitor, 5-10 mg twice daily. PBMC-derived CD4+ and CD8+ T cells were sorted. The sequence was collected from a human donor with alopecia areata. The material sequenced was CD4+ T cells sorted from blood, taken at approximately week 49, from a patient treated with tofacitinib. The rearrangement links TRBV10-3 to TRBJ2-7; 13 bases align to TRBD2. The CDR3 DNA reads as TGTGCCGGGAGGACTAGCGGGAGCTACGAGCAGTACTTC. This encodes CAGRTSGSYEQYF.